Shown below are 22 T cell receptor beta chains from a single sample sequenced in a study of blood T cell repertoires in COVID-19. TCRdb's copy holds only in-frame clones and misses some; the assay was immunoSEQ multiplex PCR. Of about 150,000 clones listed, 91% are singletons. Sequenced input: peripheral blood. These receptors all come from a middle-aged man with acute or convalescent COVID-19.

The chain combines TRBV19 with TRBJ1-5, with D tentatively TRBD1 (5 bases). CDR1 LNHDA and CDR2 SQIVND come from the germline V gene (reference sequence). The CDR3 runs to 16 residues. V was cut by 7 bases and J by 4 bases, with 20 bases left in between. The CDR3: CASTSPEGRENQPQHF. The CDR3 coding sequence is TGTGCCAGTACCTCCCCCGAGGGGCGGGAAAATCAGCCCCAGCATTTT.

The chain couples TRBV12-5 to TRBJ2-7; 9 nucleotides agree with TRBD1. Germline values: CDR1 LGHNT, CDR2 FRNRAP. V trimming: 6 bases; J trimming: 5 bases; junction bases outside the gene matches: 8. This CDR3 is built from 14 residues. This chain's CDR3 is CASGPGTGSHEQYF. In DNA form, the CDR3 reads TGTGCTAGTGGCCCCGGGACAGGGTCCCACGAGCAGTACTTC.

The rearrangement joins TRBV5-4 to TRBJ2-5; a possible D gene is TRBD2 (7 bases). Germline loops: CDR1 SGHNT, CDR2 YYREEE (reference sequence). This CDR3 is 15 amino acids long. The V end was cut by 4 bases, the J end by 3 bases, with 16 bases between. As DNA, the CDR3 is TGTGCCAGCAGCCTGAATTGGGGGGGCAAAGAGACCCAGTACTTC. Its protein is CASSLNWGGKETQYF.

CDR3 region: CASSLERGLNTEAFF. In nucleotides, the CDR3 is TGCGCCAGCAGCTTGGAGCGAGGATTGAACACTGAAGCTTTCTTT. The gene calls are TRBV5-1 and TRBJ1-1; D ambiguous. CDR3 length equals 15 residues. Germline CDR1 reads SGHRS; CDR2 reads YFSETQ. V gave up 0 bases and J gave up 0 bases, with 9 bases separating them.

V usage is TRBV4-3 and J usage is TRBJ2-3; TRBD1 agrees at 9 bases. This CDR3 region has 17 residues. After removal of 0 bases from V and 3 bases from J, the junction contained 7 bases not matched to a gene. Per germline, CDR1 LGHNA and CDR2 YSLEER. The CDR3 loop is CASSQDRRTGVTDTQYF. CDR3 in DNA: TGCGCCAGCAGCCAAGATCGAAGGACAGGGGTAACAGATACGCAGTATTTT.

V and J are TRBV24-1 and TRBJ2-2; maybe TRBD2 (5 bases). Trimming cost V 5 bases and J 4 bases, with 7 bases left between them. CDR3 length equals 13 residues. CDR1 is KGHDR and CDR2 is SFDVKD in the germline V gene. CDR3 loop: CATSGAGTGELFF. The CDR3 DNA reads as TGTGCCACCAGTGGGGCGGGCACCGGGGAGCTGTTTTTT.

The chain recombines TRBV18 with TRBJ1-2, with 9 bases matching TRBD1. Looked up from germline, CDR1 is KGHSH and CDR2 is LQKENI. The CDR3 loop spans 13 amino acids. V dropped 6 bases and J dropped 7; count of bases not matched to a gene: 6. The DNA of the CDR3 is TGTGCCAGCTCCTCCCAGGACAGGGGTGGCTACACCTTC. As protein: CASSSQDRGGYTF.

This sequence joins TRBV12-2 and TRBJ2-2; the listed D gene, TRBD2, was not tested against the DNA. TRBV12-2 is labeled a pseudogene. The CDR3 spans 19 residues. CDR3 residues: CASRLGGLAGGPWTGELFF. The DNA of the CDR3 is TGTGCAAGTCGCTTGGGGGGACTAGCGGGAGGGCCATGGACCGGGGAGCTGTTTTTT.

The genes are TRBV5-1 and TRBJ1-2, with no clear D. V lost 4 bases and J 4 bases, leaving 23 bases between the germline ends. Germline loops: CDR1 SGHRS, CDR2 YFSETQ. The CDR3 is 17 residues long. The CDR3 nucleotides are TGCGCCAGCAGCAGGGAGGACCCCAGCGGCCCCCCCTATGGCTACACCTTC. This translates into CASSREDPSGPPYGYTF. Using reference TRBV5-1 and TRBJ1-2 for the parts outside the CDR3, the full variable domain is KAGVTQTPRYLIKTRGQQVTLSCSPISGHRSVSWYQQTPGQGLQFLFEYFSETQRNKGNFPGRFSGRQFSNSRSEMNVSTLELGDSALYLCASSREDPSGPPYGYTFGSGTRLTVV.

The rearrangement joins TRBV7-8 to TRBJ2-3, with TRBD2 matching over 8 bases. V was clipped by 7 bases and J by 4 bases; unmatched bases: 19. Germline V lookup: CDR1 SGHVS, CDR2 FQNEAQ. The CDR3 contains 18 residues. CDR3 in DNA: TGTGCCAGCATCCGCAGGGAAAAAAAAGCGGGAGATCCAGATACGCAGTATTTT. This sequence encodes CASIRREKKAGDPDTQYF. The variable domain in full, with the rest retrieved from reference TRBV7-8 and TRBJ2-3, is GAGVSQSPRYKVAKRGQDVALRCDPISGHVSLFWYQQALGQGPEFLTYFQNEAQLDKSGLPSDRFFAERPEGSVSTLKIQRTQQEDSAVYLCASIRREKKAGDPDTQYFGPGTRLTVL.

The chain is built from TRBV5-1 and TRBJ1-2, with 12 bases aligning to TRBD1. After removal of 4 bases from V and 4 bases from J, the junction contained 14 bases not matched to a gene. From germline, CDR1 is SGHRS and CDR2 YFSETQ. The CDR3 covers 18 residues. The CDR3 DNA reads as TGCGCCAGCAGCGGAACGTCGGGACAGGGGGCCGGGGGCTATGGCTACACCTTC. Its protein product is CASSGTSGQGAGGYGYTF.

The rearrangement joins TRBV6-5 to TRBJ2-5, with a weak D call TRBD1 (5 bases). Germline CDR1 MNHEY, CDR2 SVGAGI. With 0 bases removed from V and 1 base from J, the gap between germline ends came to 9 bases. The CDR3 loop spans 15 amino acids. CDR3 protein: CASSYSSRGQETQYF. DNA of the CDR3: TGTGCCAGCAGTTACTCTTCTAGGGGCCAAGAGACCCAGTACTTC.

This clone was picked up one time. The V and J genes are TRBV7-8 and TRBJ2-4, with 7 nucleotides matching TRBD2. The CDR3 is 14 amino acids. V trimming: 1 base; J trimming: 6 bases; junction bases outside the gene matches: 3. Germline-derived CDR1 and CDR2 are SGHVS and FQNEAQ. CDR3 amino acids: CASSLGGGINIQYF. CDR3 in DNA: TGTGCCAGCAGCTTAGGGGGAGGGATAAACATTCAGTACTTC.

This chain connects TRBV28 to TRBJ2-1; TRBD2 aligns across 14 bases. Germline V gives CDR1 MDHEN, CDR2 SYDVKM. V dropped 5 bases and J dropped 3; count of bases not matched to a gene: 3. CDR3 length equals 16 residues. CDR3 coding DNA: TGTGCCAGCAGTGGACTAGCGGGGGGACACTACAATGAGCAGTTCTTC. Translation: CASSGLAGGHYNEQFF.

The chain combines TRBV7-2 with TRBJ2-2; tentative D call: TRBD1 (6 bases). Trimming stripped 3 bases from V and 7 bases from J, with 18 bases between. The germline V gene encodes CDR1 SGHTA and CDR2 FQGNSA. The CDR3 covers 16 residues. The CDR3 loop is CASSFWTVLGHGELFF. The DNA of the CDR3 is TGTGCCAGCAGCTTCTGGACAGTCTTGGGGCACGGGGAGCTGTTTTTT.

The chain couples TRBV11-2 to TRBJ1-3, with 7 nucleotides matching TRBD1. CDR1 and CDR2 (germline): SGHAT, FQNNGV. V shed 6 bases and J 4 bases; nucleotides not matched to a gene: 6. CDR3 length: 14 amino acids. CDR3 loop: CASRYRGSGNTIYF. CDR3 DNA: TGTGCCAGCAGGTACAGGGGTTCCGGAAACACCATATATTTT. Filled out from reference TRBV11-2 and TRBJ1-3, the complete variable domain reads EAGVAQSPRYKIIEKRQSVAFWCNPISGHATLYWYQQILGQGPKLLIQFQNNGVVDDSQLPKDRFSAERLKGVDSTLKIQPAKLEDSAVYLCASRYRGSGNTIYFGEGSWLTVV.

Comment on this clone: This CDR3 is also generated by other DNA sequences in the sample. V usage is TRBV2 and J usage is TRBJ1-6; a possible D gene is TRBD1 (5 bases). The germline V and J ends were trimmed by 0 bases and 7 bases, with 7 bases remaining between them. Germline V gene sequence: CDR1 SNHLY, CDR2 FYNNEI. The CDR3 is made up of 14 amino acids. The CDR3 sequence: CASSEARVNSPLHF. DNA for the CDR3: TGTGCCAGCAGTGAAGCCAGGGTGAATTCACCCCTCCACTTT.

The chain employs TRBV1 and TRBJ1-5; TRBD1 is the table's D call, not checked against the DNA. TRBV1 corresponds to a pseudogene. This CDR3 region has 18 residues. CDR3 sequence reads: CTSSRAIITGGGSQPQHF. The CDR3 DNA is TGCACCAGCAGCCGCGCGATCATTACAGGGGGAGGGAGTCAGCCCCAGCATTTT.

V is TRBV7-2 and J is TRBJ2-1; 11 bases fit TRBD2. V was pared by 5 bases and J by 4 bases, with 4 bases of the junction left unmatched. Germline CDR1 is SGHTA and CDR2 is FQGNSA. The CDR3 is 15 amino acids. CDR3: CASSPSGGRYNEQFF. The DNA of the CDR3 is TGTGCCAGCAGCCCTAGCGGGGGGAGGTACAATGAGCAGTTCTTC.

To note about this clone: The sample contains more than one DNA sequence encoding this CDR3. This chain connects TRBV6-2 or TRBV6-3 to TRBJ1-2, with D unclear. Deletions cut 6 bases from V and 2 bases from J, with 13 bases between. The CDR3 consists of 14 residues. Germline V lookup: CDR1 MNHEY, CDR2 SVGEGT. The CDR3 coding sequence is TGTGCCAGCAGCCGAAGCTCGGGAAACTATGGCTACACCTTC. Its protein is CASSRSSGNYGYTF.

In this sample, this clone turned up once. The CDR3 bases are TGTGCCGGACGGACAGGAACTAATGAAAAACTGTTTTTT. Translating it yields CAGRTGTNEKLFF. The rearrangement joins TRBV30 to TRBJ1-4; the match to TRBD1 covers 7 bases. V was clipped by 8 bases and J by 1 base; unmatched bases: 4. CDR1 is GTSNPN, CDR2 SVGIG, per germline (reference sequence). The CDR3 has 13 amino acids.

The table lists this clone with a count of one. The DNA for the CDR3 is TGTGCCAGCCGGCGGCAGGGTTGGGACTACGAGCAGTACTTC. Translated: CASRRQGWDYEQYF. V gene TRBV6-5 combines with J gene TRBJ2-7; perhaps TRBD1 as D (5 bases). Germline V gives CDR1 MNHEY, CDR2 SVGAGI. Trimming took 8 bases from V and 3 from J, leaving 17 bases between them. CDR3 size: 14 residues.